This section outlines one T cell receptor beta chain sequence together with its context. Its antigen is not identified. The sample comes from a study of CD8+CD57+ T cells in acquired aplastic anemia. Before being chosen for sequencing, patients had shown CD8+CD57+ cell expansion by flow cytometry. Study outcomes and limitations: Researchers report that fewer than 30 CD8+ CDR3 sequences appeared in both patients and controls. CD8+ Simpson's diversity showed no significant patient-control difference.

V gave up 8 bases and J gave up 3 bases, with 17 bases separating them. There are 16 residues in the CDR3. TCR beta VDJ and CDR3 were profiled, and genomic DNA was the template. TCRdb reanalysed the reads using MiXCR and keeps one entry per CDR3 protein. The sample lists about 270,000 distinct CDR3 sequences, 65% to 90% seen once, with around 40% in the top ten. The source is a human donor with aplastic anemia. V is TRBV12-3 or TRBV12-4 and J is TRBJ1-6, with a possible D match to TRBD1 (5 bases). Specimen: sorted CD4+, CD8+, or CD8+CD57+ T cells (not recorded which) from PBMCs. The DNA for the CDR3 is TGTGCCAGCGGCACGGGGGAGGGCGGCTATAATTCACCCCTCCACTTT. Translation gives CASGTGEGGYNSPLHF.